Listed here are 29 T cell receptor beta chains from one sample, sequenced in a study of T cell repertoires in cytomegalovirus infection. TCRdb independently ran MiXCR on the reads; one entry per CDR3 protein. The sample includes a few hundred thousand distinct CDR3 sequences, over 15% of them seen just once. The source material was CD8+ T cells from PBMCs. The receptors originated from a human donor in good health (CMV status not recorded). Some clones in this sample may be carry-over from other donors' samples.

This clonotype was seen more than once but under ten times. The V and J genes are TRBV19 and TRBJ2-7; 7 nucleotides align to TRBD1. Germline values: CDR1 LNHDA, CDR2 SQIVND (reference sequence). The V and J ends lost 4 bases and 3 bases, in that order; junction bases with no gene match: 9. CDR3 size: 15 residues. CDR3 sequence: CASSSAGTVIYEQYF. The CDR3 nucleotides are TGTGCCAGTAGTAGCGCTGGGACAGTGATCTACGAGCAGTACTTC.

V gene TRBV9 combines with J gene TRBJ2-7; 9 bases fit TRBD1. CDR3 size: 15 residues. V gave up 0 bases and J gave up 7 bases; unmatched junction bases: 8. Germline V gene data show CDR1 as SGDLS and CDR2 as YYNGEE. Here the CDR3 reads CASSVAAGQGQEQYF. The DNA for the CDR3 is TGTGCCAGCAGCGTAGCTGCCGGACAGGGGCAGGAGCAGTACTTC.

J is TRBJ2-3 and V is TRBV27; 8 nucleotides align to TRBD2. V dropped 1 base and J dropped 1; count of bases not matched to a gene: 7. Germline values: CDR1 MNHEY, CDR2 SMNVEV (reference sequence). The CDR3 sequence is 17 residues long. CDR3 coding DNA: TGTGCCAGCAGTTTATTTGCGGGAGCGGGGGGCACAGATACGCAGTATTTT. Amino acid sequence: CASSLFAGAGGTDTQYF.

This clonotype was seen at least ten times. This CDR3 is CASSGYGNEQFF. DNA for the CDR3: TGTGCCAGCAGCGGTTATGGCAATGAGCAGTTCTTC. The chain recombines TRBV7-9 with TRBJ2-1, with D hard to call. CDR1 and CDR2 (germline): SEHNR, FQNEAQ (reference sequence). The V and J ends lost 5 bases and 6 bases respectively, with 8 bases between them. The CDR3 runs 12 residues.

This clonotype has just a few counts. The chain recombines TRBV6-2 or TRBV6-3 with TRBJ2-1; D is undetermined. V gave up 4 bases and J gave up 3 bases, with 7 bases separating them. CDR3 length: 13 residues. CDR1 is MNHEY and CDR2 is SVGEGT in the germline V gene. The CDR3 region is CASSSLDYNEQFF. For the CDR3, the DNA is TGTGCCAGCAGTTCCTTAGACTACAATGAGCAGTTCTTC.

The CDR3 region is CASSVFGAQPQHF. The CDR3 DNA reads as TGTGCCAGCAGCGTATTTGGGGCCCAGCCCCAGCATTTT. The chain is built from TRBV9 and TRBJ1-5; a possible D gene is TRBD1 (5 bases). Germline V CDR1 and CDR2: SGDLS, YYNGEE. V lost 1 base, J lost 7 bases, and 9 bases lay in between. This CDR3 has 13 residues. Supplemented by reference TRBV9 and TRBJ1-5, the full variable domain reads DSGVTQTPKHLITATGQRVTLRCSPRSGDLSVYWYQQSLDQGLQFLIQYYNGEERAKGNILERFSAQQFPDLHSELNLSSLELGDSALYFCASSVFGAQPQHFGDGTRLSIL.

In this sample, this clonotype turned up many times. The chain employs TRBV7-8 and TRBJ2-7; TRBD1 matches 8 bases. Trimming took 0 bases from V and 3 from J; bases not matched to a gene: 1. Germline lookup yields CDR1 SGHVS and CDR2 FQNEAQ. The CDR3 runs 14 residues. The CDR3 region has the DNA TGTGCCAGCAGCTTAGCAGGGACAGGCTACGAGCAGTACTTC. Translated, it gives CASSLAGTGYEQYF.

As to this clonotype: This may be a read error, as it is one base from a much larger clone. The chain carries TRBV12-3 or TRBV12-4 and TRBJ1-1, with D tentatively TRBD1 (6 bases). This CDR3 comprises 13 residues. This CDR3 reads CDSTQGGHTEAFF. CDR3 DNA sequence: TGTGACAGCACCCAAGGGGGGCACACTGAAGCTTTCTTT.

The CDR3 is CSARARGRNYGYTF. The CDR3 DNA follows: TGCAGTGCTAGGGCCAGGGGGCGAAACTATGGCTACACCTTC. J is TRBJ1-2 and V is TRBV20-1, with TRBD1 matching over 8 bases. There are 14 residues in the CDR3. With 3 bases clipped from V and 2 bases from J, the junction kept 5 bases outside the gene matches. The germline V gene has CDR1 DFQATT and CDR2 SNEGSKA (reference sequence).

Only a few counts were recorded for this clonotype. The rearrangement uses TRBV14 and TRBJ2-7, with 9 positions matching TRBD1. The junction had 17 bases not matched to a gene; V was cut back by 1 base and J by 7 bases. The CDR3 is 18 residues long. Germline-derived CDR1 and CDR2 are SGHDN and FVKESK. This CDR3 is CASSQVKMGQGHLVEQYF. The CDR3 nucleotides are TGTGCCAGCAGCCAAGTCAAAATGGGACAGGGTCACTTGGTGGAGCAGTACTTC.

V and J are TRBV6-2 or TRBV6-3 and TRBJ2-1; 8 bases match TRBD1. Germline lookup yields CDR1 MNHEY and CDR2 SVGEGT. This CDR3 spans 15 amino acids. Trimming took 6 bases from V and 4 from J; bases not matched to a gene: 8. In nucleotides, the CDR3 is TGTGCCAGCAGACGACAGGGGTTCGGGTACAATGAGCAGTTCTTC. Translation: CASRRQGFGYNEQFF.

This clonotype has ten or more counts. V usage is TRBV27 and J usage is TRBJ2-2; the D gene is possibly TRBD2 (5 bases). The CDR3 consists of 15 residues. Germline loops: CDR1 MNHEY, CDR2 SMNVEV (reference sequence). V shed 3 bases and J shed 6 bases, with 14 bases lying between them. CDR3 sequence (DNA): TGTGCCAGCAGTTTGCGGCTAGCTCGCGCCGGGGAGCTGTTTTTT. Protein product: CASSLRLARAGELFF.

This clonotype has a count of ten or more. The chain couples TRBV7-9 to TRBJ2-7; 7 nucleotides line up with TRBD2. Germline trimming cut 2 bases from V and 1 base from J; bases unmatched to any gene: 5. Germline assignment: CDR1 SEHNR and CDR2 FQNEAQ (reference sequence). The CDR3 totals 15 residues. CDR3 region: CASSLWGGTSYEQYF. CDR3 sequence (DNA): TGTGCCAGCAGCTTATGGGGGGGAACATCCTACGAGCAGTACTTC.

This chain joins TRBV6-2 or TRBV6-3 and TRBJ2-2; no clear D gene. Germline lookup yields CDR1 MNHEY and CDR2 SVGEGT. The CDR3 is 16 amino acids. Trimming removed 1 base from V and 1 base from J, with 10 bases in between. CDR3 sequence reads: CASSYLGYLNTGELFF. The CDR3 bases are TGTGCCAGCAGTTACTTGGGGTACCTGAACACCGGGGAGCTGTTTTTT.

The CDR3 region has the DNA TGCGCCAGCAGCTTGGGGACAGGGGATACCTATGGCTACACCTTC. This sequence encodes CASSLGTGDTYGYTF. The chain joins TRBV5-1 to TRBJ1-2, with 9 bases aligning to TRBD1. The trim removed 0 bases at V and 4 bases at J, leaving 4 bases unmatched. Germline V gene data show CDR1 as SGHRS and CDR2 as YFSETQ. This CDR3 is built from 15 residues.

This clonotype appeared a few times. CDR3 nucleotides: TGTGCCAGCAGTTTAGATTACAGGGGCAATCAGCCCCAGCATTTT. Amino acid sequence: CASSLDYRGNQPQHF. J is TRBJ1-5 and V is TRBV12-3 or TRBV12-4; D is perhaps TRBD1 (6 bases). This CDR3 is 15 amino acids long. V lost 1 base and J 2 bases, leaving 9 bases between the germline ends.

V usage is TRBV28 and J usage is TRBJ1-1; 10 bases match TRBD1. This CDR3 is built from 15 residues. Germline CDR1 reads MDHEN; CDR2 reads SYDVKM. Trimming removed 3 bases from V and 7 bases from J; junction bases left unmatched: 8. The DNA of the CDR3 is TGTGCCAGCAGTTTCGACAGGGGGCGAATCAATGAAGCTTTCTTT. Translated, it gives CASSFDRGRINEAFF.

The chain joins TRBV28 to TRBJ2-5, with 10 positions matching TRBD1. Germline lookup yields CDR1 MDHEN and CDR2 SYDVKM. V trimming: 3 bases; J trimming: 5 bases; junction bases outside the gene matches: 12. The CDR3 covers 17 residues. DNA of the CDR3: TGTGCCAGCAGTTTCCGAGGAGGGGACAGGGGTATGGAGACCCAGTACTTC. It yields the protein CASSFRGGDRGMETQYF.

This clonotype was detected a few times. The chain links TRBV2 to TRBJ1-4; 9 nucleotides line up with TRBD1. The CDR3 is 15 amino acids. CDR1 and CDR2 (germline): SNHLY, FYNNEI. The V and J ends lost 7 bases and 8 bases, in that order; junction bases with no gene match: 11. This CDR3 is CASTVGQGTWEKLFF. In nucleotides, the CDR3 is TGTGCCAGCACCGTAGGACAGGGGACGTGGGAAAAACTGTTTTTT.

This clonotype was seen many times. The V and J genes are TRBV28 and TRBJ1-5, with a tentative D call TRBD1 (5 bases). The germline CDR1 and CDR2 sequences are MDHEN and SYDVKM. CDR3 length equals 15 residues. The V end was cut by 0 bases, the J end by 2 bases, with 8 bases between. In nucleotides, the CDR3 is TGTGCCAGCAGTTTATGGGGAGGGGGCAATCAGCCCCAGCATTTT. It specifies CASSLWGGGNQPQHF.

Ten or more counts support this clonotype. The gene calls are TRBV7-9 and TRBJ1-4; 7 nucleotides line up with TRBD1. This CDR3 contains 15 residues. V lost 2 bases to trimming and J lost 5 bases; unmatched junction nucleotides: 5. Germline assignment: CDR1 SEHNR and CDR2 FQNEAQ (reference sequence). In DNA form, the CDR3 reads TGTGCCAGCAGCTTACTAGGGACAGAAAATGAAAAACTGTTTTTT. This encodes CASSLLGTENEKLFF.

This rearrangement joins TRBV27 to TRBJ2-7; D is unclear. CDR3 length: 13 residues. V shed 2 bases and J shed 2 bases, with 7 bases lying between them. CDR1 is MNHEY, CDR2 SMNVEV, per germline (reference sequence). This CDR3 is CASSLKEPYEQYF. For the CDR3, the DNA is TGTGCCAGCAGTTTAAAGGAGCCCTACGAGCAGTACTTC.

This clonotype was observed a few times. The chain combines TRBV7-2 with TRBJ2-1, with D possibly being TRBD2 (7 bases). The CDR3 covers 15 residues. Germline V gene sequence: CDR1 SGHTA, CDR2 FQGNSA. V shed 6 bases and J shed 3 bases, with 15 bases lying between them. CDR3 amino acids: CASSFLGGHYNEQFF. The CDR3 DNA reads as TGTGCCAGCAGTTTCCTCGGGGGGCACTACAATGAGCAGTTCTTC.

The chain couples TRBV7-9 to TRBJ2-7; either TRBD1 or TRBD2 may fit D (5 bases each). Germline CDR1 is SEHNR and CDR2 is FQNEAQ (reference sequence). Between the trimmed V and J ends, which lost 4 bases and 4 bases, there was a span of 20 bases. This CDR3 is 16 amino acids long. The CDR3 DNA sequence: TGTGCCAGCAGCTCCCACGAGGGGTTGGGGCCTTACGAGCAGTACTTC. This codes for CASSSHEGLGPYEQYF.

This clonotype was found many times. The V call is TRBV27, the J call TRBJ2-7; 10 positions match TRBD1. The CDR3 runs 15 residues. V shed 3 bases, J shed 0 bases, and the junction held 2 bases outside the gene matches. Germline V lookup: CDR1 MNHEY, CDR2 SMNVEV (reference sequence). The CDR3 sequence: CASSFRDRGSYEQYF. The CDR3 DNA follows: TGTGCCAGCAGTTTCCGGGACAGGGGCTCCTACGAGCAGTACTTC.

This clonotype was observed at least ten times. J is TRBJ2-1 and V is TRBV11-1; 9 bases line up with TRBD1. CDR1 and CDR2 (germline): SGHAT, FQDESV (reference sequence). CDR3 length: 14 residues. V lost 10 bases and J lost 5; bases outside the gene matches: 9. CDR3 nucleotide sequence: TGTGCCACTAGACCGGGACAGGGTGACAATGAGCAGTTCTTC. Translation gives CATRPGQGDNEQFF.

The genes are TRBV4-3 and TRBJ2-1, with D perhaps matching TRBD2 (7 bases). Germline lookup yields CDR1 LGHNA and CDR2 YSLEER. CDR3 length: 17 amino acids. With 0 bases removed from V and 5 bases from J, the gap between germline ends came to 17 bases. The CDR3 DNA is TGCGCCAGCAGCCAAGATGTACGGGGGGCCGTCCACAATGAGCAGTTCTTC. This encodes CASSQDVRGAVHNEQFF.

This clonotype was observed a few times. The chain is built from TRBV12-3 or TRBV12-4 and TRBJ2-1; TRBD1 aligns across 10 bases. This CDR3 comprises 15 residues. Unmatched junction bases numbered 4, after V lost 3 bases and J lost 5 bases. Written as DNA, the CDR3 is TGTGCCAGCAGTTTTGGGGGACAGGGGCACAATGAGCAGTTCTTC. Protein sequence: CASSFGGQGHNEQFF.

In its sample, this clonotype was seen a few times. The rearrangement uses TRBV6-6 and TRBJ2-7; D call uncertain. Germline V gene sequence: CDR1 MNHNY, CDR2 SVGAGI (reference sequence). This CDR3 contains 12 residues. The V and J ends lost 2 bases and 7 bases respectively, with 9 bases between them. The CDR3 DNA reads TGTGCCAGCAGTTACCCGGGCGGAGAGCAGTACTTC. The encoded protein is CASSYPGGEQYF.